The rows below give T cell receptor beta chains drawn from one sample of a study of radiotherapy plus CTLA-4 blockade in lung cancer. Sequencing used immunoSEQ multiplex PCR; TCRdb keeps in-frame clones, though not all of them. The sample has around 77,000 clones, roughly four fifths seen once. The specimen comprised peripheral blood, sampled from a patient treated with radiotherapy plus ipilimumab. The receptors originated from a human donor with non-small cell lung cancer whose response to radiotherapy plus ipilimumab could not be evaluated. CDR3s include the opening cysteine and the closing phenylalanine or tryptophan. The D gene is left open where the match is weak. Size values are once, few and many counts, or a class for expanded clones, and some rows have none.

V: TRBV7-9
D: -
J: TRBJ2-1
size: many
CDR3: CASATLLQFF
DNA: TGTGCCAGCGCCACCCTACTCCAGTTCTTC

V: TRBV25-1
D: TRBD1
J: TRBJ1-2
size: -
CDR3: CASSESPADRGSLGYTF
DNA: TGTGCCAGCAGTGAATCCCCCGCGGACAGGGGGTCCCTGGGCTACACCTTC

V: TRBV6-1
D: TRBD1
J: TRBJ1-2
size: -
CDR3: CASSEEVWDSGFCTF
DNA: TGTGCCAGCAGTGAAGAAGTCTGGGACAGCGGGTTCTGCACCTTC

V: TRBV29-1
D: TRBD1
J: TRBJ2-7
size: -
CDR3: CSVESRGPTYEQYF
DNA: TGCAGCGTTGAAAGCAGGGGGCCGACCTACGAGCAGTACTTC

V: TRBV7-2
D: TRBD2
J: TRBJ2-5
size: -
CDR3: CASSLGTSGLQETQYF
DNA: TGTGCCAGCAGCTTAGGAACTAGCGGGTTGCAAGAGACCCAGTACTTC

V: TRBV18
D: -
J: TRBJ1-3
size: -
CDR3: CASSPGGSGNTIYF
DNA: TGTGCCAGCTCACCAGGCGGCAGTGGAAACACCATATATTTT

V: TRBV4-1
D: TRBD1
J: TRBJ2-3
size: -
CDR3: CASSQAYQGASTDTQYF
DNA: TGCGCCAGCAGCCAAGCTTATCAGGGGGCCAGCACAGATACGCAGTATTTT

V: TRBV18
D: TRBD2
J: TRBJ2-5
size: -
CDR3: CASSPYELAGEIETQYF
DNA: TGTGCCAGCTCACCATACGAACTAGCGGGAGAAATCGAGACCCAGTACTTC

V: TRBV10-3
D: TRBD2
J: TRBJ2-5
size: -
CDR3: CAIMQTSGRRETQYF
DNA: TGTGCCATCATGCAGACTAGCGGGAGGAGGGAGACCCAGTACTTC

V: TRBV5-4
D: TRBD1
J: TRBJ1-2
size: -
CDR3: CASSSGQGNYGYTF
DNA: TGTGCCAGCAGCTCGGGACAGGGAAACTATGGCTACACCTTC